This T cell receptor (beta chain) was captured by sequencing in a study of CD8+CD57+ T cells in acquired aplastic anemia. Study summary: Average CD4+ read depth in healthy donors was roughly 10 million reads.

The CDR3 has 15 amino acids. V was shortened by 4 bases and J by 4 bases, with 16 bases between the two germline ends. The germline V gene encodes CDR1 SGHDN and CDR2 FVKESK. Remarks on this clonotype: Its antigen is unknown.

Genomic DNA, serving as template, underwent TCR beta VDJ and CDR3 profiling. TCRdb re-derived calls from the reads in MiXCR, one entry per CDR3 protein. The sample includes 55,000 to 80,000 distinct CDR3 sequences, 45% to 60% of them seen just once. Study-wide points: Over 25 shared CD8+ CDR3s appeared highly expressed within patients' immunodominant clones.

Material: sorted CD4+, CD8+, or CD8+CD57+ T cells (not recorded which) from PBMCs. The chain links TRBV14 to TRBJ1-1; D unresolved. The TCR originated in a human donor in good health, serving as a control. The DNA for the CDR3 is TGTGCCAGCAGCCGCCCAGGCGGGTTTGGCACTGAAGCTTTCTTT. Translating it yields CASSRPGGFGTEAFF.